This T cell receptor beta chain was sequenced for a study of T cells after yellow fever vaccination. 5'RACE template switching generated TCR cDNA, adding a universal primer site and UMIs. TCRdb re-analysed the 5' RACE reads in MiXCR, keeping a single row per CDR3 protein. The sample consists of about 120,000 distinct CDR3 sequences, 15% of them appearing once. Study-level findings and limits: Any FACS-sorted repertoire could hold abundant clonotypes that contaminate it from the bulk population. The secondary response showed a weaker magnitude and a faster peak, day 5 versus 15. Reappearance after the booster was seen for most primary-vaccination clones, at about 95% CD4 and roughly 90% CD8.

The germline CDR1 and CDR2 sequences are MNHNY and SVGAGI (reference sequence). V was shortened by 3 bases and J by 4 bases, with 12 bases between the two germline ends. CDR3 size: 14 residues. This clonotype was counted only a few times. The target antigen is unknown. Sequenced here: CD8+ T cells sorted from PBMCs, sampled 5 days after the yellow fever booster vaccination. This sequence originates from a man aged 18-30 years who received the YFV17D yellow fever vaccine. The V gene is TRBV6-6, the J gene TRBJ1-2, with a possible D match to TRBD1 (6 bases). CDR3 DNA: TGTGCCAGCAGTTATACGCAGGGGAGCTATGGCTACACCTTC. Amino acid sequence: CASSYTQGSYGYTF.